This T cell receptor beta chain originates from a study of T cell repertoires in ileal Crohn's disease. Study summary: All patients had surgery for stricturing (about 60%) or penetrating (about 40%) disease.

Produced via immunoSEQ multiplex PCR; TCRdb's table is partial and in-frame only. The sample consists of about 13,000 clones, 78% of them appearing once. Specified time point: neoterminal ileum biopsy at postoperative endoscopy, about 6 months after surgery. Comment on this clone: Its antigen is unidentified.

Broader study findings: Endoscopic recurrence occurred in every patient whose clonality exceeded 26.8%. Endoscopy was done a median approximately 6.9 months after surgery. Active smokers at surgery had more clonal expansions than non-smokers.

The TCR originated in an adult with Crohn's disease. Material: ileal tissue.

In nucleotides, the CDR3 is TGTGCCAGCAGCGTAGATCGGGGGGGACTATACGAGCAGTACTTC. This sequence encodes CASSVDRGGLYEQYF. The rearrangement joins TRBV9 to TRBJ2-7, with 8 bases lining up with TRBD2. The V segment lost 0 bases and the J segment 4 bases; nucleotides outside the gene matches: 6. This CDR3 comprises 15 residues. The germline V gene has CDR1 SGDLS and CDR2 YYNGEE.